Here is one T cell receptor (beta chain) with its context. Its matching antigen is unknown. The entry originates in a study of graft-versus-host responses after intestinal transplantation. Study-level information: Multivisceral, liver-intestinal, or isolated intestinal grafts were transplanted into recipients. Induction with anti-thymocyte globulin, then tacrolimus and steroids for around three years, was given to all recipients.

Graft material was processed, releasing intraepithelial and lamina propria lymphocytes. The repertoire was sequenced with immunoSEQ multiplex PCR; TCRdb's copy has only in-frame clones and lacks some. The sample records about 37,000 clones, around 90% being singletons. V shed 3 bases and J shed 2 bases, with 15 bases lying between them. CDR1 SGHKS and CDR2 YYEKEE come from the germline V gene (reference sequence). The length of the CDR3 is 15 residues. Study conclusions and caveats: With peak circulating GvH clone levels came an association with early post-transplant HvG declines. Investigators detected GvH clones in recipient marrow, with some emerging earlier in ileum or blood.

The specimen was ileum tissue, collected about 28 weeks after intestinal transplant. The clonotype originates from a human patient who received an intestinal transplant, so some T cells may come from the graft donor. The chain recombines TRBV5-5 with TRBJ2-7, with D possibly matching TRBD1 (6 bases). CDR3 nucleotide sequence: TGTGCCAGCAGCTCTTACCGACAGGCCGCCTACGAGCAGTACTTC. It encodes CASSSYRQAAYEQYF.